Described below is a single T cell receptor beta chain sequence and its context. The data were obtained in a study of blood T cell repertoires in COVID-19. Study-level background: The origin of the acute and convalescent COVID-19 samples was the United States, Italy and Spain. T cells, B-cell-depleted T cells, or PBMCs supplied cDNA or gDNA.

Trimming removed 0 bases at V and 9 bases at J, with 6 bases between. Germline CDR1 DFQATT, CDR2 SNEGSKA (reference sequence). This CDR3 has 11 residues. Original processing notes: Estimation of nucleated cell counts was performed using reference gene primer amplification. Repertoires were generated with immunoSEQ multiplex PCR, while TCRdb's copy carries only in-frame clones and drops some. That table furnishes V, J and clone size, whereas the DNA furnished D and trimming. The sample holds 170,000 or so clones, around 89% seen once. The origin of this receptor is a man aged 18 to 30 who had recovered from COVID-19. The chain employs TRBV20-1 and TRBJ2-1; D is ambiguous. The sequencing input was peripheral blood. The CDR3 DNA is TGCAGTGCTAGAGATATGAGTGAGCAGTTCTTC. This sequence encodes CSARDMSEQFF.